A single sample is the source of the 4 T cell receptor beta chains below, sequenced in a study of PD-1 blockade in classical Hodgkin lymphoma. Using immunoSEQ multiplex PCR, the repertoire was profiled, and TCRdb retains in-frame clones only, with some absent. In the table there are roughly 41,000 clones, 76% of which are singletons. Every patient was affected by relapse after autologous stem cell transplantation, while exposure to brentuximab vedotin was not uniform. Sequencing used peripheral blood mononuclear cells (PBMCs), obtained at baseline. These receptors all stem from a human donor with classical Hodgkin lymphoma.

This chain links TRBV2 with TRBJ1-2, with D perhaps matching TRBD1 (5 bases). Trimming took 2 bases from V and 4 from J, leaving 11 bases between them. Germline CDR1 reads SNHLY; CDR2 reads FYNNEI. There are 14 residues in the CDR3. The CDR3 bases are TGTGCCAGCAGTGAAAGGGGAGGCGTCTATGGCTACACCTTC. Its translation: CASSERGGVYGYTF. The full variable domain, rest sourced from reference TRBV2 and TRBJ1-2, is EPEVTQTPSHQVTQMGQEVILRCVPISNHLYFYWYRQILGQKVEFLVSFYNNEISEKSEIFDDQFSVERPDGSNFTLKIRSTKLEDSAMYFCASSERGGVYGYTFGSGTRLTVV.

A single count supports this clone. V is TRBV11-2 and J is TRBJ2-2; 10 bases line up with TRBD1. Germline CDR1 and CDR2: SGHAT and FQNNGV. The trim removed 2 bases at V and 4 bases at J, leaving 10 bases unmatched. This CDR3 is 18 amino acids long. DNA of the CDR3: TGTGCCAGCAGCTTAACAGCCGGACAGGGGGAGGGCACCGGGGAGCTGTTTTTT. Its translation is CASSLTAGQGEGTGELFF.

This clone was observed a handful of times. The genes are TRBV25-1 and TRBJ1-1; D not resolved. Germline V gene sequence: CDR1 MGHDK, CDR2 SYGVNS. Deletions cut 9 bases from V and 3 bases from J, with 11 bases between. The CDR3 is made up of 12 amino acids. CDR3 residues: CASLGMDTEAFF. CDR3 DNA sequence: TGTGCCAGTTTGGGAATGGACACTGAAGCTTTCTTT. The full variable domain, with the rest looked up from reference TRBV25-1 and TRBJ1-1, is EADIYQTPRYLVIGTGKKITLECSQTMGHDKMYWYQQDPGMELHLIHYSYGVNSTEKGDLSSESTVSRIRTEHFPLTLESARPSHTSQYLCASLGMDTEAFFGQGTRLTVV.

The chain combines TRBV7-2 with TRBJ2-3; D might be TRBD1 (5 bases). This CDR3 contains 16 residues. Trimming removed 5 bases from V and 7 bases from J, with 22 bases in between. CDR1 is SGHTA, CDR2 FQGNSA, per germline. CDR3 nucleotides: TGTGCCAGCAGCCCTCGAAAGGGGCGCGAGTTATATACGCAGTATTTT. It specifies CASSPRKGRELYTQYF. Full variable domain (missing parts from reference TRBV7-2 and TRBJ2-3): GAGVSQSPSNKVTEKGKDVELRCDPISGHTALYWYRQSLGQGLEFLIYFQGNSAPDKSGLPSDRFSAERTGGSVSTLTIQRTQQEDSAVYLCASSPRKGRELYTQYFGPGTRLTVL.